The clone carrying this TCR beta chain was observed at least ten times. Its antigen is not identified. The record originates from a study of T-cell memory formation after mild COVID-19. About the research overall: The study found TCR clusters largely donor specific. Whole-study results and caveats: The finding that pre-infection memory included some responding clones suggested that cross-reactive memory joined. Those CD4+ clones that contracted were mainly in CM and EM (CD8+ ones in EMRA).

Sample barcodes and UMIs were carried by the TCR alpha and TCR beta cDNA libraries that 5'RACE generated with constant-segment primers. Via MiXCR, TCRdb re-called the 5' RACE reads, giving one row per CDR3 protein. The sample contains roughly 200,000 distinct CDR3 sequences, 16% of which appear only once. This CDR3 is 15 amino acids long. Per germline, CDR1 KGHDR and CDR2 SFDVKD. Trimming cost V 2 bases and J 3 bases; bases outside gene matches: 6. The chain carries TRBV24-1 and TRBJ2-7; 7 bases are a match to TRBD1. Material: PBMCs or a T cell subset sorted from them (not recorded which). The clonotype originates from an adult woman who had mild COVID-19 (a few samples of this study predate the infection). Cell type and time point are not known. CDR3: CATSDSGRGSYEQYF. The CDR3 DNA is TGTGCCACCAGTGATTCAGGCAGGGGGAGCTACGAGCAGTACTTC.